Described below is a single T cell receptor (beta chain) sequence and its context. These data come from a study of blood T cell repertoires in COVID-19. At the level of the study: In each case, the material was cDNA or gDNA derived from T cells, B-cell-depleted T cells, or PBMCs.

Produced via immunoSEQ multiplex PCR; TCRdb's table is partial and in-frame only. The sample has almost 400,000 clones, about nine tenths seen once. Donors in Cohort 3 who had recovered were those with two negative PCRs, healthcare professional clearance, or resolution of their symptoms. Germline-derived CDR1 and CDR2 are MNHEY and SMNVEV (reference sequence). The V segment lost 1 base and the J segment 8 bases; nucleotides outside the gene matches: 3. The CDR3 sequence is 14 residues long. This sequence was found in a woman aged 25 to 45 who had recovered from COVID-19. The V gene is TRBV27, the J gene TRBJ1-2; 11 nucleotides agree with TRBD1. Sequencing was done on a sample of PBMCs or T cells enriched from blood (not recorded which). CDR3 bases: TGTGCCAGCAGTTTATTGGGACAGGGGGGCGGCTACACCTTC. Translating it yields CASSLLGQGGGYTF.